The present T cell receptor (beta chain) was sequenced within a study of OX40 agonist ivuxolimab in advanced cancers. Broader study findings: Partial responders dosed at 0.1-3.0 mg/kg displayed clonal expansion ranking among the lowest.

Profiled with immunoSEQ multiplex PCR; TCRdb holds only in-frame clones, not every one. Of about 16,000 clones in the sample, 80% to 90% were seen once. V gave up 0 bases and J gave up 4 bases; unmatched junction bases: 2. Germline V gives CDR1 MNHNY, CDR2 SVGAGI (reference sequence). The CDR3 length is 14 residues. Patients were ruled out by autoimmune disease history or systemic immunosuppression. To note about this clone: The antigen is not known.

This specimen was CD4+ or CD8+ T cells sorted from blood, taken in a trial of the OX40 agonist ivuxolimab. This rearrangement joins TRBV6-6 to TRBJ1-1; 7 positions agree with TRBD1. The sequence derives from an adult with an advanced solid tumor such as melanoma, head and neck, liver or kidney cancer. CDR3 bases: TGTGCCAGCAGTTACTCGAACAGGGGCACTGAAGCTTTCTTT. Translated: CASSYSNRGTEAFF.